These 22 T cell receptor beta chains were all obtained from the same sample, sequenced in a study of T cell changes during pregnancy in multiple sclerosis. Libraries were prepared by immunoSEQ multiplex PCR; TCRdb keeps only in-frame clonotypes and omits some of them. The sample has about 60,000 clones, roughly 89% seen once. The sample was CD4+ T cells from peripheral blood mononuclear cells, taken after pregnancy. The receptors were sampled from a female donor in good health, enrolled as a control in a pregnancy study.

This clone was detected only once. The chain combines TRBV18 with TRBJ1-6; D not resolved. Germline values: CDR1 KGHSH, CDR2 LQKENI. The length of the CDR3 is 15 residues. Trimming stripped 3 bases from V and 8 bases from J, with 14 bases between. This CDR3 reads CASSPHPPPDSPLHF. The CDR3 DNA reads as TGTGCCAGCTCACCCCACCCCCCCCCGGATTCACCCCTCCACTTT.

The V call is TRBV30, the J call TRBJ1-6; the match to TRBD1 covers 8 bases. V gave up 2 bases and J gave up 0 bases; unmatched junction bases: 12. The CDR3 runs 19 residues. The germline gives CDR1 GTSNPN, CDR2 SVGIG (reference sequence). CDR3 loop: CAWSTTARQGSSYNSPLHF. The CDR3 bases are TGTGCCTGGAGTACGACCGCTCGACAGGGGAGCTCCTATAATTCACCCCTCCACTTT.

The rearrangement links TRBV2 to TRBJ1-1; TRBD1 is a possible D gene (6 bases). The V gene's germline CDR1 is SNHLY and CDR2 FYNNEI. The V gene lost 2 bases and the J gene lost 5 bases, with 15 bases spanning the gap. The CDR3 is 15 residues long. This chain's CDR3 is CASSELGLRGTEAFF. The CDR3 DNA reads TGTGCCAGCAGTGAACTCGGGCTTAGGGGGACTGAAGCTTTCTTT.

CDR3 nucleotide sequence: TGTGCCTGGAACAGGGAAAATAATTCACCCCTCCACTTT. As protein: CAWNRENNSPLHF. This chain uses TRBV30 with TRBJ1-6; D is perhaps TRBD1 (6 bases). Germline V gene data show CDR1 as GTSNPN and CDR2 as SVGIG (reference sequence). The CDR3 is 13 amino acids. V was shortened by 4 bases and J by 5 bases, with 9 bases between the two germline ends.

V usage is TRBV30 and J usage is TRBJ1-1; no definite D call. The CDR3 length is 13 residues. CDR1 is GTSNPN, CDR2 SVGIG, per germline (reference sequence). V dropped 5 bases and J dropped 0 bases, with 10 bases sitting between them. The CDR3 sequence: CAWAVFMNTEAFF. The CDR3 nucleotides read TGTGCCTGGGCGGTCTTCATGAACACTGAAGCTTTCTTT.

CDR3 DNA sequence: TGTGCCAGCAGCTGGGGACAGGGAATGTCAAATGAGCAGTTCTTC. Protein: CASSWGQGMSNEQFF. The J gene is TRBJ2-1, the V gene TRBV7-8, with TRBD1 matching 9 bases. Germline-derived CDR1 and CDR2 are SGHVS and FQNEAQ. The CDR3 runs 15 residues. V lost 4 bases and J lost 7; bases outside the gene matches: 8.

V is TRBV5-4 and J is TRBJ1-2; 7 bases agree with TRBD1. The germline V gene has CDR1 SGHNT and CDR2 YYREEE (reference sequence). The junction had 6 bases not matched to a gene; V was cut back by 4 bases and J by 0 bases. The CDR3 spans 15 residues. DNA for the CDR3: TGTGCCAGCAGCCCTCAGGGGGTCCCTAACTATGGCTACACCTTC. Its translation is CASSPQGVPNYGYTF.

This clone has only one observation. The chain is built from TRBV5-4 and TRBJ1-3, with D tentatively TRBD1 (6 bases). V dropped 4 bases and J dropped 0 bases, with 14 bases sitting between them. The CDR3 sequence is 16 residues long. Germline assignment: CDR1 SGHNT and CDR2 YYREEE (reference sequence). Written as DNA, the CDR3 is TGTGCCAGCAGCCGATATTACAGGGACTCTGGAAACACCATATATTTT. This sequence encodes CASSRYYRDSGNTIYF.

The rearrangement links TRBV6-6 to TRBJ2-1, with 9 bases lining up with TRBD2. The CDR3 runs to 15 residues. In germline, CDR1 is MNHNY, CDR2 SVGAGI (reference sequence). The trim removed 4 bases at V and 3 bases at J, leaving 4 bases unmatched. This chain's CDR3 is CASSLLAGDYNEQFF. CDR3 nucleotides: TGTGCCAGCAGTTTACTAGCGGGTGACTACAATGAGCAGTTCTTC.

This clone has a single count. V and J are TRBV5-1 and TRBJ2-2, with D possibly matching TRBD1 (5 bases). Germline CDR1 and CDR2: SGHRS and YFSETQ. The CDR3 contains 13 residues. V lost 7 bases, J lost 6 bases, and 13 bases lay in between. The CDR3 here is CASFAPGPGELFF. As DNA, the CDR3 is TGCGCCAGCTTCGCACCAGGGCCCGGGGAGCTGTTTTTT.

The V and J genes are TRBV4-2 and TRBJ1-4; D unclear. V was pared by 7 bases and J by 0 bases, with 15 bases between. The germline gives CDR1 LGHNA, CDR2 YNFKEQ. There are 16 residues in the CDR3. CDR3 DNA: TGTGCCAGCACCCCCTGGGCAGGATCAACTAATGAAAAACTGTTTTTT. Amino acid sequence: CASTPWAGSTNEKLFF.

This rearrangement joins TRBV7-2 to TRBJ2-1, with 9 positions matching TRBD2. The CDR3 totals 16 residues. V shed 1 base and J 8 bases; nucleotides not matched to a gene: 9. CDR1 and CDR2 (germline): SGHTA, FQGNSA. The CDR3: CASSLVGGGATDEQFF. CDR3 nucleotides: TGTGCCAGCAGCTTAGTTGGCGGGGGGGCCACGGATGAGCAGTTCTTC.

The rearrangement links TRBV7-2 to TRBJ2-1; TRBD2 aligns across 15 bases. From germline, CDR1 is SGHTA and CDR2 FQGNSA. Trimming cost V 0 bases and J 8 bases; bases outside gene matches: 2. This CDR3 region has 16 residues. The CDR3 reads CASSLAGLAGGDEQFF. CDR3 bases: TGTGCCAGCAGCTTAGCGGGACTAGCGGGGGGAGATGAGCAGTTCTTC.

This chain connects TRBV7-3 to TRBJ1-5; D uncertain. CDR1 is SGHTA, CDR2 FQGTGA, per germline. V was trimmed by 0 bases and J by 4 bases, leaving 4 bases between them. The CDR3 totals 13 residues. CDR3 nucleotide sequence: TGTGCCAGCAGCTTAACCCTGAATCAGCCCCAGCATTTT. The encoded protein is CASSLTLNQPQHF.

The sample holds a few counts of this clone. This chain joins TRBV19 and TRBJ2-7; TRBD1 might be the D (5 bases). The length of the CDR3 is 12 residues. Between the trimmed V and J ends, which lost 3 bases and 6 bases, there was a span of 9 bases. Germline values: CDR1 LNHDA, CDR2 SQIVND (reference sequence). The CDR3 is CASSIWGGEQYF. DNA of the CDR3: TGTGCCAGTAGTATTTGGGGCGGCGAGCAGTACTTC.

The gene calls are TRBV5-4 and TRBJ1-2; D is perhaps TRBD1 (5 bases). CDR1 and CDR2 (germline): SGHNT, YYREEE (reference sequence). The ends were cut back, 2 bases at V and 1 base at J, with 9 bases in the middle. This CDR3 comprises 14 residues. The CDR3 sequence is CASSFFRVNYGYTF. CDR3 sequence (DNA): TGTGCCAGCAGCTTTTTCAGGGTTAACTATGGCTACACCTTC. Full variable domain (missing parts from reference TRBV5-4 and TRBJ1-2): ETGVTQSPTHLIKTRGQQVTLRCSSQSGHNTVSWYQQALGQGPQFIFQYYREEENGRGNFPPRFSGLQFPNYSSELNVNALELDDSALYLCASSFFRVNYGYTFGSGTRLTVV.

The V call is TRBV11-3, the J call TRBJ2-2; D is undetermined. Trimming stripped 5 bases from V and 1 base from J, with 11 bases between. The CDR3 runs to 15 residues. CDR1 is SGHNT and CDR2 is YENEEA in the germline V gene. The CDR3 is CASSLYGRNTGELFF. The CDR3 nucleotides read TGTGCCAGCAGCCTCTATGGGCGGAACACCGGGGAGCTGTTTTTT.

The genes are TRBV7-3 and TRBJ1-1, with 11 nucleotides matching TRBD1. Per germline, CDR1 SGHTA and CDR2 FQGTGA. V was pared by 1 base and J by 6 bases, with 4 bases of the junction left unmatched. CDR3 length: 15 amino acids. The CDR3 nucleotides are TGTGCCAGCAGCTTAAGGGACAGGGGGACGGCTGAAGCTTTCTTT. Protein product: CASSLRDRGTAEAFF.

The chain combines TRBV7-3 with TRBJ1-1; 7 nucleotides line up with TRBD1. Germline trimming cut 6 bases from V and 11 bases from J; bases unmatched to any gene: 15. This CDR3 has 14 amino acids. CDR1 and CDR2 from the germline V gene are SGHTA and FQGTGA. The CDR3 reads CASRRDRHTEEAFF. The CDR3 DNA reads TGTGCCAGCAGGCGGGACAGACATACTGAAGAGGCTTTCTTT.

V is TRBV5-8 and J is TRBJ1-5; D is unclear. The V end lost 4 bases, the J end lost 0 bases, and 5 bases lay between the germline ends. This CDR3 has 13 amino acids. CDR1 SGHTS and CDR2 YDEGEE come from the germline V gene. Here the CDR3 reads CASSPYSNQPQHF. DNA of the CDR3: TGTGCCAGCAGCCCTTATAGCAATCAGCCCCAGCATTTT.

This clone was seen a handful of times. The rearrangement joins TRBV5-1 to TRBJ1-2; the D gene is possibly TRBD1 (6 bases). The CDR3 contains 14 residues. V was cut by 2 bases and J by 1 base, with 9 bases left in between. Germline loops: CDR1 SGHRS, CDR2 YFSETQ. CDR3 residues: CASSLGRGNYGYTF. The CDR3 nucleotides read TGCGCCAGCAGCTTAGGCAGGGGTAACTATGGCTACACCTTC.

This clone was counted between two and nine times. The chain links TRBV4-2 to TRBJ1-1, with 9 bases lining up with TRBD1. Germline V CDR1 and CDR2: LGHNA, YNFKEQ. Trimming at V came to 5 bases and at J to 11 bases, leaving 15 bases not matched to a gene. The CDR3 extends over 15 amino acids. CDR3 sequence: CASSLRTGEAFEAFF. In DNA form, the CDR3 reads TGTGCCAGCAGCTTACGGACAGGGGAAGCTTTTGAGGCTTTCTTT.